This TCR beta chain was sequenced during a study of cytomegalovirus exposure and HLA in healthy donors listed by TCRdb under 2017. Some background on the complete study: According to an earlier analysis of 587 of the donors, about 179 million T cells yielded 117 million unique TCR beta sequences and around 280 Gb of sequence data. Every discovery cohort repertoire had been produced on one sequencing platform. To decide whether each TCR beta V gene segment behaved as functional or pseudogenic, an earlier analysis of over 500 of the donors relied on high-throughput TCR beta sequencing. Because of strong linkage in the cohort, roughly five DR-DQ haplotypes were treated as single units for association and clustering. Among about 410 genotyped donors of the cohort, an average of around 250,000 unique TCR beta nucleotide sequences was sequenced per donor, of which 15% to 20% were non-productive. Along with the approximately 650-subject first cohort, a separate validation cohort of some 130 different subjects was used. High-throughput TCR immunosequencing, statistical association of individual TCRs with disease status, and machine learning were combined to predict cytomegalovirus infection status. Alongside the repertoire data, information on donor age, sex, ethnicity and CMV serostatus was compiled. HLA typing included class I and class II loci at four-digit resolution. The genetic ancestry cluster associated with self-reported Caucasian donors included roughly 84% of the approximately 410 genotyped donors. The aim of the study was to test whether cataloging public T cell receptors could identify signatures of past pathogen exposure. The number of donors typed differed by locus, with 629-630 for A, B, C, DRB1 and DQB1, roughly 520 for DQA1, about 610 for DPA1, and 450 to 480 for DPB1. The T cell repertoires of some 700 subjects were profiled by immunosequencing and related to cytomegalovirus serostatus. In a later analysis, previously published TCR beta repertoires from 666 donors were re-analyzed and high-resolution HLA genotyping was added so that TCR occurrence patterns could be studied. A later genetic analysis took genome-wide SNP genotypes for about 65% of the roughly 670 donors and used that subset as a discovery cohort. Rather than using new phenotypic data, the later analysis identified candidate immune exposures from TCR beta sequences and from how often those sequences occurred across donors. An early release that covered approximately 600 HLA-typed donors contained about 290 gigabases of sequencing data and around 80 million unique TCR sequences.

The cohort comprised around 700 healthy bone marrow donors. All cohort members were sampled while nominally healthy, although unrecorded immune exposures were likely present. The donor tested CMV seronegative and was one of the 352 seronegative cohort members. A peripheral blood sample was collected from each donor, and TCR beta sequencing was performed on peripheral blood mononuclear cells. Genomic DNA was extracted from the blood cell samples with the Qiagen DNeasy Blood Extraction Kit. Receptors were amplified or captured by the immunoSEQ multiplex PCR assay. For the multiplex PCR, a mixture combining 60 forward primers for TCR Vbeta segments and 13 reverse primers for TCR Jbeta segments was used. A multiplex PCR assay on genomic DNA amplified the CDR3 region of rearranged TCR beta genes. The amplified TCR beta libraries were sequenced on the Illumina HiSeq System as 87-base-pair reads. On the authors' methods: Across the 670 or so repertoires, a later analysis counted about 81 million unique TCR beta chains, about 10 million of which were shared by at least two donors. Raw reads were error-corrected and collapsed into unique sequences with a nearest-neighbor algorithm that merged closely related sequences to remove PCR and sequencing errors. V, D and J gene segments were assigned by aligning CDR3 sequences to IMGT reference sequences. Each retained sequence needed at least a six-nucleotide match to both a V gene segment and a J gene segment. A rearrangement counted as productive if the CDR3 had no stop codons and remained in frame with V and J, and every other rearrangement counted as non-productive. Following IMGT convention, CDR3 was defined as the stretch from the second conserved V-encoded cysteine up to the conserved J-encoded phenylalanine. Sequences without an unambiguous match to a single V gene segment were excluded from the earlier analysis of 450 to 750 of the donors. In an earlier analysis of some 590 of the donors, V segments were called functional above 56.7% productive rearrangements and were called segregating when the between-donor standard deviation exceeded 5%. A statistical classification framework was developed to diagnose cytomegalovirus status using the catalog of TCR beta chain sequences. V and J gene assignment, in a later analysis, came from comparing TCR nucleotide sequences with IMGT/GENE-DB human TR gene sequences. In a later analysis, CDR3 sequences and most-parsimonious VDJ recombination scenarios were assigned using the TCRdist pipeline. In a later analysis, each TCR beta chain was defined by its CDR3 amino acid sequence together with its V-gene family, and reads without a unique V-gene family were excluded. A later analysis removed 450 to 600 highly shared, low-generation-probability nucleotide sequences to deal with suspected cross-contamination and a sequencing artifact. In a later analysis, a clonal expansion index for each public chain was calculated from normalized within-repertoire ranks of inferred template counts. In a later analysis, generation probabilities were computed with a VDJ recombination model fitted to out-of-frame rearrangements, and the resulting probabilities were checked against IGoR. In a later analysis, hypergeometric tests were used to score TCR-TCR, TCR-HLA and TCR-CMV co-occurrence, with a repertoire-size bias correction applied to TCR pairs. False discovery rates were estimated in a later analysis by permuting HLA or CMV assignments 20 times. In a later analysis, co-occurring TCRs were grouped using DBSCAN, and TCRdist sequence similarity was added for clustering within HLA-allele-positive subsets. For co-occurrence clustering, repertoires with fewer than 30,000 or more than 120,000 public chains were excluded, along with several repertoires with anomalous nucleotide sharing. This immuneACCESS table, as held by TCRdb, lists in-frame sequences with V and J called but not all clones. Of the missing ones, under half trace to an unresolved V gene in checked studies; the others have no known cause. V and J calls and clone size come straight from that table; D and trimming were deduced from the DNA. This sample has 210,000 or so clones in its table, and about 79% of those were observed once. The leading ten clones occupy around 1.8% of the sample.

The CDR3 holds 13 amino acids from the cysteine to the phenylalanine. The DNA shown is the 39-base CDR3, in frame from base 1. Relative to germline, V is missing 5 bases and J is missing 10 bases, with 5 bases of the junction outside any gene match. Based on the germline V gene, the CDR1 and CDR2 sequences are SGHNT and YENEEA. On this clone: Which antigen it targets is not known. Base qualities are not provided; no much larger clone lies one nucleotide away.

Here is what the overall study found, with its caveats: Some IMGT-functional V segments, including TRBV6-2 and TRBV6-3, could not be told apart with the 87-base-pair reads, so those segments were excluded. A later genetic analysis reported fewer N-insertions in productive TCRs among donors in an Asian-associated ancestry cluster than the approximately 700-donor mean. Several of the top co-occurrence clusters appeared to be linked to parvovirus B19, influenza, CMV and Epstein-Barr virus, according to a later analysis. Roughly 15 rarely observed V segments, including chromosome 9 orphons, were excluded from the earlier analysis of some 590 of the donors because counts were too low. Most TCR sequences were observed very rarely across donors, whereas some public TCRs were present in many individuals. Correlated functional status among segregating V segments might reflect linkage disequilibrium, but an unknown experimental factor could not be ruled out. Because HLA typing was unavailable for some donors at each locus, only the typed subset was used in association tests. Three of the identified cytomegalovirus-associated TCR beta chains were confirmed in vitro to be specific for cytomegalovirus antigens. The sequencing pipeline was judged likely to have produced a cluster of highly shared sequence variants as a technical artifact. A further reported finding was that TCR beta sequences accurately predicted the HLA-A and HLA-B alleles for most subjects in the first cohort. Roughly uniform sequencing depth across donors was assumed in presence/absence analyses, although this assumption may not hold. Strong co-occurrence of HLA alleles, especially DR and DQ, made assigning TCR associations to individual alleles difficult. Compared with equally common non-associated chains, HLA-associated TCR beta chains in a later analysis were more clonally expanded and had lower generation probabilities. The classifier was reported to diagnose cytomegalovirus status with high specificity and sensitivity in both the original cohort and the validation cohort. The only immune exposure information available for the cohort was CMV serostatus. In this cohort, only TCR beta chains were sequenced, and detectable features were limited by the absence of alpha or paired-chain data. A later genetic analysis associated a missense DCLRE1C variant with V-gene and J-gene trimming of TCR beta chains, and an independent cohort replicated the association. In a later analysis, 16,951 TCR beta sequences were associated with specific HLA alleles at a false discovery rate of 0.05. A total of 150 to 200 TCR beta chains were listed by the study as associated with cytomegalovirus. In a later analysis, the rate of TCR association differed among HLA loci, with DRB1 alleles having the most associated TCRs and HLA-C alleles having the fewest. Broadly in line with IMGT annotations, most TCR beta V segments showed up in productive rearrangements about 87% or about 30% of the time in an earlier analysis of around 600 of the donors. According to the authors, the approach could potentially be generalized to other disease states and immunological phenotypes. According to a later analysis, most CMV-associated TCR beta chains appeared to be HLA-restricted, and the HLA associations seemed to be driven largely by CMV exposure.

The sequencing input was PBMCs. This sequence was found in a man between 18 and 35 years old in good health and CMV-seronegative. The chain uses TRBV11-3 and TRBJ2-2, with 9 bases aligning to TRBD2. The DNA is TGTGCCAGCAGCCTCTTAGCGGGGGAGGAGCTGTTTTTT. It translates as CASSLLAGEELFF. Joined to the reference TRBV11-3 and TRBJ2-2 proteins, this CDR3 gives the full variable domain: EAGVVQSPRYKIIEKKQPVAFWCNPISGHNTLYWYLQNLGQGPELLIRYENEEAVDDSQLPKDRFSAERLKGVDSTLKIQPAELGDSAVYLCASSLLAGEELFFGEGSRLTVL.